The clone carrying this T cell receptor (beta chain) was recorded many times. Its specificity is not known. These data belong to a study of spatial heterogeneity in lung cancer. Study outcomes and limitations: Ubiquitous expanded tumor TCRs appeared in blood more at resection than follow-up.

TCRdb ran MiXCR on the 5' RACE reads and lists one entry per CDR3 protein. The sample consists of under 15,000 distinct CDR3 sequences, 3.8% of them appearing once. The time point: sample taken at primary tumor resection. The clonotype was recovered from a male donor with early-stage non-small cell lung cancer. This material consisted of PBMCs, taken at surgery.

The CDR3 sequence is CASSGQLNTEAFF. The CDR3 DNA follows: TGTGCCAGCAGTGGACAGCTCAACACTGAAGCTTTCTTT. The chain links TRBV12-3 or TRBV12-4 to TRBJ1-1; tentative D call: TRBD1 (6 bases). Between the trimmed V and J ends, which lost 5 bases and 2 bases, there was a span of 9 bases. CDR3 length equals 13 residues.